The rows below give T cell receptor beta chains drawn from one sample of a study of radiation and T cells in renal cell carcinoma. Sequencing used immunoSEQ multiplex PCR; TCRdb keeps in-frame clones, though not all of them. The sample contains about 130,000 clones, around 90% of which appear only once. Sequences were derived from blood, sampled from a patient whose treatment included radiotherapy and nephrectomy. These receptors were obtained from a woman aged 70-85 years with renal cell carcinoma. Both conserved end residues are part of each CDR3. Fields, in order: CDR3 protein, CDR3 DNA, V gene, clone size, J gene, D gene. The D gene is left open where the match is weak. Clone sizes are given selectively: once, few, many, or a class where the clone is expanded.

cdr3_aa: CASSVTGTGELFF
cdr3_nt: TGTGCCAGCAGCGTCACGGGTACCGGGGAGCTGTTTTTT
v_call: TRBV9
clone_size: .
j_call: TRBJ2-2
d_call: .

cdr3_aa: CASSYEGAHGGELFF
cdr3_nt: TGTGCCAGCAGTTACGAGGGGGCCCATGGCGGGGAGCTGTTTTTT
v_call: TRBV6-5
clone_size: .
j_call: TRBJ2-2
d_call: TRBD1

cdr3_aa: CASRTRAEDNSPLHF
cdr3_nt: TGTGCCAGTAGGACCCGGGCAGAGGATAATTCACCCCTCCACTTT
v_call: TRBV19
clone_size: .
j_call: TRBJ1-6
d_call: .

cdr3_aa: CASSLDATQYF
cdr3_nt: TGTGCCAGCAGCTTAGATGCGACCCAGTACTTC
v_call: TRBV11-3
clone_size: .
j_call: TRBJ2-5
d_call: .

cdr3_aa: CASSLRGSWSYTF
cdr3_nt: TGTGCCAGCAGTTTACGTGGCAGTTGGAGCTACACCTTC
v_call: TRBV28
clone_size: .
j_call: TRBJ1-2
d_call: .

cdr3_aa: CAIRDQGGETQYF
cdr3_nt: TGTGCCATCAGAGATCAGGGAGGGGAGACCCAGTACTTC
v_call: TRBV10-3
clone_size: .
j_call: TRBJ2-5
d_call: TRBD2

cdr3_aa: CSAGQGGGYTF
cdr3_nt: TGCAGTGCTGGACAGGGCGGCGGCTACACCTTC
v_call: TRBV20-1
clone_size: .
j_call: TRBJ1-2
d_call: TRBD1

cdr3_aa: CASSQEGTGRGEAFF
cdr3_nt: TGCGCCAGCAGCCAAGAGGGGACGGGCCGGGGTGAAGCTTTCTTT
v_call: TRBV4-1
clone_size: few
j_call: TRBJ1-1
d_call: .

cdr3_aa: CASSERERYGYTF
cdr3_nt: TGTGCCAGCAGTGAACGGGAGCGCTATGGCTACACCTTC
v_call: TRBV6-5
clone_size: few
j_call: TRBJ1-2
d_call: .

cdr3_aa: CSVGTGELFF
cdr3_nt: TGCAGCGTTGGTACCGGGGAGCTGTTTTTT
v_call: TRBV29-1
clone_size: once
j_call: TRBJ2-2
d_call: .

cdr3_aa: CSVVGARETQYF
cdr3_nt: TGCAGCGTTGTTGGGGCGCGTGAGACCCAGTACTTC
v_call: TRBV29-1
clone_size: .
j_call: TRBJ2-5
d_call: .

cdr3_aa: CASSLGTQKGYTF
cdr3_nt: TGTGCCAGCAGTTTAGGGACCCAGAAAGGCTACACCTTC
v_call: TRBV28
clone_size: .
j_call: TRBJ1-2
d_call: .

cdr3_aa: CSVEVGERNTEAFF
cdr3_nt: TGCAGCGTTGAAGTAGGGGAAAGAAACACTGAAGCTTTCTTT
v_call: TRBV29-1
clone_size: few
j_call: TRBJ1-1
d_call: .

cdr3_aa: CASSLAVATNEKLFF
cdr3_nt: TGTGCCAGCAGCTTGGCAGTTGCAACTAATGAAAAACTGTTTTTT
v_call: TRBV5-5
clone_size: .
j_call: TRBJ1-4
d_call: .

cdr3_aa: CASSLTGILSPLHF
cdr3_nt: TGTGCCAGCAGCTTAACAGGGATCCTTTCACCCCTCCACTTT
v_call: TRBV7-3
clone_size: .
j_call: TRBJ1-6
d_call: .

cdr3_aa: CASSQVQGVPYNSPLHF
cdr3_nt: TGCGCCAGCAGCCAAGTACAGGGAGTCCCCTATAATTCACCCCTCCACTTT
v_call: TRBV4-1
clone_size: .
j_call: TRBJ1-6
d_call: .

cdr3_aa: CASSLATSGVHEQYF
cdr3_nt: TGTGCCAGCAGCTTAGCGACTAGCGGCGTACACGAGCAGTACTTC
v_call: TRBV11-2
clone_size: .
j_call: TRBJ2-7
d_call: TRBD2

cdr3_aa: CASSSLQGKNEQYF
cdr3_nt: TGTGCCAGCAGCTCCCTGCAGGGTAAGAACGAGCAGTACTTC
v_call: TRBV6-6
clone_size: .
j_call: TRBJ2-7
d_call: .

cdr3_aa: CASSQARRISATNEKLFF
cdr3_nt: TGTGCCAGCAGCCAAGCTAGAAGAATAAGTGCAACTAATGAAAAACTGTTTTTT
v_call: TRBV14
clone_size: .
j_call: TRBJ1-4
d_call: .

cdr3_aa: CASSVGHTGELFF
cdr3_nt: TGTGCCAGCAGCGTAGGACACACCGGGGAGCTGTTTTTT
v_call: TRBV9
clone_size: .
j_call: TRBJ2-2
d_call: .

cdr3_aa: CAISGGARSYEQYF
cdr3_nt: TGTGCCATCAGTGGGGGGGCGCGGTCCTACGAGCAGTACTTC
v_call: TRBV10-3
clone_size: .
j_call: TRBJ2-7
d_call: .

cdr3_aa: CASSLVLAGNTGELFF
cdr3_nt: TGTGCCAGCAGCTTAGTACTAGCGGGGAACACCGGGGAGCTGTTTTTT
v_call: TRBV7-2
clone_size: .
j_call: TRBJ2-2
d_call: TRBD2

cdr3_aa: CASSRGRGNNEQFF
cdr3_nt: TGTGCCAGCAGCAGGGGACGGGGAAACAATGAGCAGTTCTTC
v_call: TRBV11-3
clone_size: .
j_call: TRBJ2-1
d_call: .

cdr3_aa: CASTPRRGGTETQYF
cdr3_nt: TGTGCCAGCACTCCCCGCCGGGGGGGCACAGAGACCCAGTACTTC
v_call: TRBV6-5
clone_size: .
j_call: TRBJ2-5
d_call: TRBD2

cdr3_aa: CAWRGYTDTQYF
cdr3_nt: TGTGCCTGGAGGGGGTACACAGATACGCAGTATTTT
v_call: TRBV30
clone_size: .
j_call: TRBJ2-3
d_call: .

cdr3_aa: CASTARPETQYF
cdr3_nt: TGTGCCAGCACTGCAAGGCCGGAGACCCAGTACTTC
v_call: TRBV6-6
clone_size: .
j_call: TRBJ2-5
d_call: .

cdr3_aa: CASRGGWNSPLHF
cdr3_nt: TGTGCCAGCAGGGGGGGTTGGAATTCACCCCTCCACTTT
v_call: TRBV2
clone_size: .
j_call: TRBJ1-6
d_call: .

cdr3_aa: CASGSSTDTQYF
cdr3_nt: TGTGCCAGCGGGAGTAGCACAGATACGCAGTATTTT
v_call: TRBV7-2
clone_size: .
j_call: TRBJ2-3
d_call: .

cdr3_aa: CASSLGGENIQYF
cdr3_nt: TGTGCCAGCAGTTTGGGAGGGGAAAACATTCAGTACTTC
v_call: TRBV28
clone_size: .
j_call: TRBJ2-4
d_call: TRBD2

cdr3_aa: CASSFGGTNTGELFF
cdr3_nt: TGTGCCAGCAGCTTCGGGGGGACGAACACCGGGGAGCTGTTTTTT
v_call: TRBV11-3
clone_size: once
j_call: TRBJ2-2
d_call: TRBD2

cdr3_aa: CASSLMVLNTEAFF
cdr3_nt: TGTGCCAGCAGCTTGATGGTATTGAACACTGAAGCTTTCTTT
v_call: TRBV5-5
clone_size: .
j_call: TRBJ1-1
d_call: .

cdr3_aa: CASSENGGLGVRFF
cdr3_nt: TGTGCCAGCAGTGAAAATGGAGGACTTGGGGTAAGGTTCTTC
v_call: TRBV2
clone_size: .
j_call: TRBJ2-1
d_call: .

cdr3_aa: CASSLDGSTDTQYF
cdr3_nt: TGTGCCAGCAGCTTAGACGGTAGCACAGATACGCAGTATTTT
v_call: TRBV7-2
clone_size: .
j_call: TRBJ2-3
d_call: .

cdr3_aa: CASSSRDRHGYTF
cdr3_nt: TGTGCCAGCAGTAGCCGGGACAGGCATGGCTACACCTTC
v_call: TRBV27
clone_size: once
j_call: TRBJ1-2
d_call: TRBD1

cdr3_aa: CASSPGLGETNEQFF
cdr3_nt: TGTGCCAGCAGCCCCGGGCTAGGAGAAACCAATGAGCAGTTCTTC
v_call: TRBV5-4
clone_size: .
j_call: TRBJ2-1
d_call: .

cdr3_aa: CASSSRVGGNTGELFF
cdr3_nt: TGCGCCAGCAGCTCTAGGGTCGGGGGGAACACCGGGGAGCTGTTTTTT
v_call: TRBV5-1
clone_size: few
j_call: TRBJ2-2
d_call: .

cdr3_aa: CASSLGKGLTTEAFF
cdr3_nt: TGTGCCAGCAGCTTAGGTAAGGGGTTGACAACTGAAGCTTTCTTT
v_call: TRBV5-6
clone_size: .
j_call: TRBJ1-1
d_call: .

cdr3_aa: CASSIAQGRQPQHF
cdr3_nt: TGTGCCAGTAGTATCGCTCAGGGGAGACAGCCCCAGCATTTT
v_call: TRBV19
clone_size: .
j_call: TRBJ1-5
d_call: .

cdr3_aa: CASSFSGQPQHF
cdr3_nt: TGTGCCAGCAGTTTCTCGGGACAGCCCCAGCATTTT
v_call: TRBV27
clone_size: .
j_call: TRBJ1-5
d_call: .

cdr3_aa: CASSVGRDSYEQYF
cdr3_nt: TGTGCCAGCAGCGTAGGGAGGGACTCCTACGAGCAGTACTTC
v_call: TRBV9
clone_size: .
j_call: TRBJ2-7
d_call: .

cdr3_aa: CASTGRGRGNNSPLHF
cdr3_nt: TGTGCCAGCACCGGAAGGGGGCGGGGTAACAATTCACCCCTCCACTTT
v_call: TRBV4-2
clone_size: .
j_call: TRBJ1-6
d_call: TRBD1

cdr3_aa: CASSFLAGGQETQYF
cdr3_nt: TGTGCCAGCAGTTTTCTAGCGGGGGGCCAGGAGACCCAGTACTTC
v_call: TRBV2
clone_size: .
j_call: TRBJ2-5
d_call: TRBD2

cdr3_aa: CASSGGTANEKLFF
cdr3_nt: TGTGCCAGCAGCGGAGGGACGGCTAATGAAAAACTGTTTTTT
v_call: TRBV7-9
clone_size: .
j_call: TRBJ1-4
d_call: .

cdr3_aa: CSVDRDPQEGETQYF
cdr3_nt: TGCAGCGTTGACAGGGACCCCCAAGAGGGGGAGACCCAGTACTTC
v_call: TRBV29-1
clone_size: .
j_call: TRBJ2-5
d_call: .

cdr3_aa: CASSRDRGRNTGELFF
cdr3_nt: TGTGCCAGCAGCCGAGACAGGGGAAGAAACACCGGGGAGCTGTTTTTT
v_call: TRBV11-1
clone_size: .
j_call: TRBJ2-2
d_call: TRBD1